The 27 T cell receptor beta chains in this list originate from one sample, sequenced in a study of beta chain features in type 1 diabetes (dated by TCRdb to 2017 to 2018). Libraries were built with the immunoSEQ multiplex PCR assay. The entire isolated RNA was reverse transcribed using the High Capacity cDNA Reverse Transcription Kit, and thus expressed TCRB transcripts were sequenced. In TCRdb, the immuneACCESS table is reduced to in-frame sequences with V and J assigned. These tables do not hold every clone; where another copy was compared, an unresolved V gene accounts for under half, and the others remain unexplained. The sample data list under 450,000 clones, and about 14% of these were observed just once. The ten largest clones represent about 0.034% of the sample. The sequenced sample consisted of naive CD4+ T cells from blood. The meaning of the sample's cell subset or site label: true naive CD4+ T cells. These receptors all stem from a man aged 25 to 40 in good health.

This CDR3 reads CASSYRAANTGELFF. The CDR3 bases are TGTGCCAGCAGCTACAGGGCAGCGAACACCGGGGAGCTGTTTTTT. The chain employs TRBV7-9 and TRBJ2-2; D may be TRBD1 (6 bases). V shed 4 bases and J shed 0 bases, with 9 bases lying between them. Germline V CDR1 and CDR2: SEHNR, FQNEAQ (reference sequence). The CDR3 runs 15 residues.

The V gene is TRBV5-1, the J gene TRBJ2-1, with D hard to call. Looked up from germline, CDR1 is SGHRS and CDR2 is YFSETQ. This CDR3 is built from 14 residues. V lost 7 bases and J lost 0, with 11 bases in between. The CDR3 region is CASCDRSSYNEQFF. Written as DNA, the CDR3 is TGCGCCAGCTGCGACCGTAGCTCCTACAATGAGCAGTTCTTC.

CDR3 region: CASSLGPGPNYGYTF. The CDR3 bases are TGTGCCAGCAGCTTAGGGCCAGGCCCAAACTATGGCTACACCTTC. The chain links TRBV13 to TRBJ1-2, with D unresolved. Trimming removed 0 bases from V and 2 bases from J, with 10 bases in between. This CDR3 comprises 15 residues. Germline values: CDR1 PRHDT, CDR2 FYEKMQ (reference sequence).

This clone has more than one count but fewer than ten. The rearrangement uses TRBV30 and TRBJ1-5, with 7 bases lining up with TRBD1. The germline V gene has CDR1 GTSNPN and CDR2 SVGIG (reference sequence). V lost 4 bases and J lost 1; bases outside the gene matches: 4. CDR3 length: 14 amino acids. The CDR3 is CAWTTGVSNQPQHF. The DNA for the CDR3 is TGTGCCTGGACCACAGGGGTGAGCAATCAGCCCCAGCATTTT. The full variable domain, completed using reference TRBV30 and TRBJ1-5, is SQTIHQWPATLVQPVGSPLSLECTVEGTSNPNLYWYRQAAGRGLQLLFYSVGIGQISSEVPQNLSASRPQDRQFILSSKKLLLSDSGFYLCAWTTGVSNQPQHFGDGTRLSIL.

This clone occurred a few times. This chain connects TRBV4-3 to TRBJ2-3, with D possibly TRBD1 on 6 matching bases. Germline assignment: CDR1 LGHNA and CDR2 YSLEER. This CDR3 is built from 17 residues. Deletions cut 1 base from V and 4 bases from J, with 18 bases between. In DNA, the CDR3 is TGCGCCAGCAGCCAAGTTATATGGGGACACTTACCAGATACGCAGTATTTT. Encoded protein: CASSQVIWGHLPDTQYF.

This clone was seen more than once but under ten times. J is TRBJ2-1 and V is TRBV30; 8 bases line up with TRBD2. Germline-derived CDR1 and CDR2 are GTSNPN and SVGIG (reference sequence). The ends lost 0 bases at V and 7 bases at J; junction bases unmatched: 8. The CDR3 loop spans 15 amino acids. The CDR3 loop is CAWSVGGRSINEQFF. The CDR3 DNA is TGTGCCTGGAGTGTTGGCGGGAGGAGTATAAATGAGCAGTTCTTC.

The V and J genes are TRBV5-6 and TRBJ2-7, with a weak D call TRBD1 (8 bases). This CDR3 comprises 16 residues. Trimming removed 0 bases at V and 5 bases at J, with 18 bases between. Germline assignment: CDR1 SGHDT and CDR2 YYEEEE. The CDR3 region has the DNA TGTGCCAGCAGCTTGGGCTGGACAGGGAGGGATAACGAGCAGTACTTC. This codes for CASSLGWTGRDNEQYF.

The chain carries TRBV2 and TRBJ2-5; TRBD2 matches 7 bases. J lost 5 bases, V lost 1 base, and 10 bases had no gene match. Germline values: CDR1 SNHLY, CDR2 FYNNEI. CDR3 length: 16 amino acids. This CDR3 is CASSEVGAGIGETQYF. DNA of the CDR3: TGTGCCAGCAGTGAAGTCGGAGCGGGGATTGGGGAGACCCAGTACTTC.

This clone was seen only a few times. This chain's CDR3 is CARRATGIDTQYF. CDR3 nucleotides: TGTGCCAGGAGGGCGACAGGGATCGATACGCAGTATTTT. The chain combines TRBV2 with TRBJ2-3; 7 bases line up with TRBD1. The germline V gene has CDR1 SNHLY and CDR2 FYNNEI. The CDR3 extends over 13 amino acids. The J segment lost 6 bases and the V segment lost 9 bases, leaving 9 bases of the junction unmatched.

About this clone: Other DNA sequences within the sample encode an identical CDR3. CDR3 protein: CASSSTSSYNEQFF. CDR3 in DNA: TGTGCCAGCAGCTCAACTTCCTCCTACAATGAGCAGTTCTTC. The chain carries TRBV7-2 and TRBJ2-1; D unclear. Germline-derived CDR1 and CDR2 are SGHTA and FQGNSA. V was pared by 4 bases and J by 0 bases, with 7 bases between. The CDR3 is 14 amino acids.

The V call is TRBV5-1, the J call TRBJ2-3, with unresolved D. The V gene lost 4 bases and the J gene lost 2 bases, with 5 bases spanning the gap. There are 12 residues in the CDR3. In germline, CDR1 is SGHRS, CDR2 YFSETQ. For the CDR3, the DNA is TGCGCCAGCAGCCCAAACACAGATACGCAGTATTTT. It is translated as CASSPNTDTQYF.

This rearrangement joins TRBV5-1 to TRBJ2-5; D may be TRBD1 or TRBD2 (5 bases each). The CDR3 is 13 amino acids. Germline CDR1 is SGHRS and CDR2 is YFSETQ. Trimming removed 2 bases at V and 5 bases at J, with 10 bases between. The CDR3 loop reads CASSLGESETQYF. CDR3 DNA: TGCGCCAGCAGCTTAGGGGAGTCGGAGACCCAGTACTTC.

As for this clone: Germline and junction disagree at one end, which may indicate a read error. DNA of the CDR3: TGCGCCACCAGCGGGGCTGGGGCCAACGTCCTGACTTTC. This translates into CATSGAGANVLTF. The chain employs TRBV5-1 and TRBJ2-6; TRBD2 matches at 7 bases. Germline V gives CDR1 SGHRS, CDR2 YFSETQ. The length of the CDR3 is 13 residues.

CDR3 sequence (DNA): TGTGCCAGCAGCCCTCGGCTAGCGGGGGGCCACACAGATACGCAGTATTTT. It codes for CASSPRLAGGHTDTQYF. The chain couples TRBV7-2 to TRBJ2-3; 11 bases line up with TRBD2. CDR1 is SGHTA, CDR2 FQGNSA, per germline. The length of the CDR3 is 17 residues. V trimming: 5 bases; J trimming: 2 bases; junction bases outside the gene matches: 9.

This clone was picked up a small number of times. V gene TRBV7-2 combines with J gene TRBJ1-6; 11 bases align to TRBD1. The trim removed 4 bases at V and 13 bases at J, leaving 3 bases unmatched. This CDR3 has 13 residues. Germline V lookup: CDR1 SGHTA, CDR2 FQGNSA. Written as DNA, the CDR3 is TGTGCCAGCAGCTCTGGACAGGGGGCCCCCCTCCACTTT. Translation: CASSSGQGAPLHF.

V gene TRBV5-1 combines with J gene TRBJ2-1; 8 positions match TRBD2. This CDR3 has 14 amino acids. CDR1 and CDR2 (germline): SGHRS, YFSETQ. The V gene end was trimmed by 3 bases and the J gene end by 5 bases; junction bases not matched to a gene: 4. Written as DNA, the CDR3 is TGCGCCAGCAGCTATTTAGCGGGGAACAATGAGCAGTTCTTC. Translation: CASSYLAGNNEQFF.

This clone occurred a few times. The V call is TRBV7-2, the J call TRBJ1-2; 7 positions match TRBD1. The CDR3 covers 14 residues. Trimming took 5 bases from V and 1 from J; bases not matched to a gene: 4. The germline V gene has CDR1 SGHTA and CDR2 FQGNSA. CDR3 protein: CASSRGQNNYGYTF. The CDR3 nucleotides are TGTGCCAGCAGCCGGGGACAGAATAACTATGGCTACACCTTC.

CDR3 amino acids: CASSIVDSHYGYTF. The DNA of the CDR3 is TGTGCCAGTAGTATAGTGGACAGTCACTATGGCTACACCTTC. This chain joins TRBV19 and TRBJ1-2; the D gene is possibly TRBD1 (6 bases). Germline V lookup: CDR1 LNHDA, CDR2 SQIVND (reference sequence). Between the trimmed V and J ends, which lost 1 base and 3 bases, there was a span of 9 bases. The CDR3 is made up of 14 amino acids. Using reference TRBV19 and TRBJ1-2 for the parts outside the CDR3, the full variable domain is DGGITQSPKYLFRKEGQNVTLSCEQNLNHDAMYWYRQDPGQGLRLIYYSQIVNDFQKGDIAEGYSVSREKKESFPLTVTSAQKNPTAFYLCASSIVDSHYGYTFGSGTRLTVV.

In this sample, this clone turned up a few times. The chain has TRBV7-2 and TRBJ1-5; 8 bases align to TRBD1. The CDR3 has 14 amino acids. Germline loops: CDR1 SGHTA, CDR2 FQGNSA. J lost 4 bases, V lost 6 bases, and 5 bases had no gene match. CDR3 sequence (DNA): TGTGCCAGCAGTCGGCAGGGGGCTAATCAGCCCCAGCATTTT. It specifies CASSRQGANQPQHF. The entire variable domain, with the rest obtained from reference TRBV7-2 and TRBJ1-5, is as follows: GAGVSQSPSNKVTEKGKDVELRCDPISGHTALYWYRQSLGQGLEFLIYFQGNSAPDKSGLPSDRFSAERTGGSVSTLTIQRTQQEDSAVYLCASSRQGANQPQHFGDGTRLSIL.

This clone has a handful of counts. The rearrangement joins TRBV7-9 to TRBJ2-7, with D tentatively TRBD1 (5 bases). V shed 2 bases and J shed 4 bases, with 15 bases lying between them. Germline-derived CDR1 and CDR2 are SEHNR and FQNEAQ (reference sequence). The CDR3 runs 15 residues. The CDR3 DNA follows: TGTGCCAGCAGCTTAATGGAAGGGGCGTCGTACGAGCAGTACTTC. Encoded protein: CASSLMEGASYEQYF.

The CDR3 sequence: CSAVVMDGQPQHF. In DNA form, the CDR3 reads TGCAGCGCCGTTGTTATGGACGGTCAGCCCCAGCATTTT. The chain employs TRBV29-1 and TRBJ1-5; no reliable D call. This CDR3 spans 13 amino acids. Germline V CDR1 and CDR2: SQVTM, ANQGSEA. V was shortened by 7 bases and J by 6 bases, with 16 bases between the two germline ends.

The chain combines TRBV9 with TRBJ2-7; TRBD2 agrees at 8 bases. The trim removed 1 base at V and 5 bases at J, leaving 5 bases unmatched. This CDR3 comprises 14 residues. Germline V gene sequence: CDR1 SGDLS, CDR2 YYNGEE. The CDR3 loop reads CASSVSGSYDEQYV. The DNA of the CDR3 is TGTGCCAGCAGCGTAAGCGGGAGCTATGACGAGCAGTACGTC.

This clone was counted between two and nine times. The V call is TRBV30, the J call TRBJ2-4, with D possibly matching TRBD1 (6 bases). Germline CDR1 reads GTSNPN; CDR2 reads SVGIG (reference sequence). Trimming cost V 0 bases and J 6 bases, with 12 bases left between them. This CDR3 region has 14 residues. The CDR3 DNA reads as TGTGCCTGGAGTGTTAGGGACAAAGGAAACATTCAGTACTTC. This translates into CAWSVRDKGNIQYF. The variable domain in full, completed from reference TRBV30 and TRBJ2-4, reads SQTIHQWPATLVQPVGSPLSLECTVEGTSNPNLYWYRQAAGRGLQLLFYSVGIGQISSEVPQNLSASRPQDRQFILSSKKLLLSDSGFYLCAWSVRDKGNIQYFGAGTRLSVL.

The rearrangement joins TRBV9 to TRBJ2-7; D is undetermined. Germline V CDR1 and CDR2: SGDLS, YYNGEE. The CDR3 has 11 residues. In DNA, the CDR3 is TGTATACCTTTCAACTCCTACGAGCAGTACTTC. Its protein product is CIPFNSYEQYF.

This rearrangement joins TRBV2 to TRBJ1-6, with 7 positions matching TRBD1. Trimming at V came to 7 bases and at J to 12 bases, leaving 6 bases not matched to a gene. Germline V lookup: CDR1 SNHLY, CDR2 FYNNEI. CDR3 size: 12 residues. CDR3 in amino acids: CASIEDRLPLHF. CDR3 DNA sequence: TGTGCCAGCATCGAGGACAGGCTACCCCTCCACTTT.

This clone has only a few counts. This chain links TRBV5-1 with TRBJ2-5; 9 bases align to TRBD1. The CDR3 totals 14 residues. The germline V gene has CDR1 SGHRS and CDR2 YFSETQ. J gave up 1 base and V 5 bases, and 3 bases lay outside the gene matches. CDR3 sequence reads: CASSLTGGQETQYF. DNA of the CDR3: TGCGCCAGCAGTTTGACAGGGGGCCAAGAGACCCAGTACTTC.

The genes are TRBV6-5 and TRBJ1-5; D not certain. The CDR3 has 13 residues. The germline CDR1 and CDR2 sequences are MNHEY and SVGAGI. Between the trimmed V and J ends, which lost 8 bases and 3 bases, there was a span of 11 bases. The CDR3 loop reads CASSQEYNQPQHF. CDR3 nucleotide sequence: TGTGCCAGCTCCCAGGAGTACAATCAGCCCCAGCATTTT.